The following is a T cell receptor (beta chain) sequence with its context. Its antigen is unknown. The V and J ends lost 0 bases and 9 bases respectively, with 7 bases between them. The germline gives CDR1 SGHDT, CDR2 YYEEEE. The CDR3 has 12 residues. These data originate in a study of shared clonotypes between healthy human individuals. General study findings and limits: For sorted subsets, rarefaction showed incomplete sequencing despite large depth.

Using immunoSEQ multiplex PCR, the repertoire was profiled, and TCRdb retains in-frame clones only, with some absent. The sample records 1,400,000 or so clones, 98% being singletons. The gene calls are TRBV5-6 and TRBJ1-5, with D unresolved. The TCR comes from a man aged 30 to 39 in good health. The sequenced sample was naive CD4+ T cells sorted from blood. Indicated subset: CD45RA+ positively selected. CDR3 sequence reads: CASSLDKGPQHF. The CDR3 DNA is TGTGCCAGCAGCTTGGACAAGGGGCCCCAGCATTTT.